The 9 T cell receptor beta chains below were found in one sample sequenced in a study of radiation and T cells in renal cell carcinoma. Treatment noted: treatment-naive control, cytoreductive nephrectomy. Some clones are missing from TCRdb's copy, which holds only in-frame ones; the method was immunoSEQ multiplex PCR. The table lists roughly 3,900 clones, approximately 80% of them singletons, with roughly 7.7% in the top ten. Sequencing was performed on tumor tissue, taken from a patient whose treatment was nephrectomy without radiotherapy. These receptors all come from a man aged 50-60 years with renal cell carcinoma.

This rearrangement joins TRBV5-1 to TRBJ2-1; D is possibly TRBD2 (6 bases). Per the germline V gene, CDR1 is SGHRS and CDR2 is YFSETQ. This CDR3 has 14 residues. V lost 6 bases and J lost 6, with 16 bases in between. DNA of the CDR3: TGCGCCAGCAATAAGGACTATCCTCCCAATGAGCAGTTCTTC. Protein: CASNKDYPPNEQFF.

This clone was observed a handful of times. CDR3: CASSPYRANYGYTF. The CDR3 DNA sequence: TGTGCCAGCAGCCCATATAGGGCTAACTATGGCTACACCTTC. The chain uses TRBV7-2 and TRBJ1-2; D gene unclear. CDR1 and CDR2 (germline): SGHTA, FQGNSA. The CDR3 has 14 residues. Trimming pared 5 bases from V and 0 bases from J, leaving 10 bases between.

The chain combines TRBV6-5 with TRBJ2-7, with D hard to call. This CDR3 has 13 residues. V was trimmed by 2 bases and J by 4 bases, leaving 9 bases between them. Germline V gene lookup returns CDR1 MNHEY and CDR2 SVGAGI. CDR3 sequence reads: CASSYLLGYEQYF. CDR3 bases: TGTGCCAGCAGTTACCTCTTGGGGTACGAGCAGTACTTC.

The chain couples TRBV4-3 to TRBJ1-5, with 7 bases fitting TRBD1. Trimming at V came to 0 bases and at J to 2 bases, leaving 7 bases not matched to a gene. The germline CDR1 and CDR2 sequences are LGHNA and YSLEER. The CDR3 has 17 residues. The CDR3 region is CASSQDLGGQGNQPQHF. The DNA for the CDR3 is TGCGCCAGCAGCCAAGATCTCGGCGGACAGGGCAATCAGCCCCAGCATTTT.

The chain combines TRBV6-6 with TRBJ1-1; the match to TRBD1 covers 10 bases. Per germline, CDR1 MNHNY and CDR2 SVGAGI (reference sequence). This CDR3 spans 15 amino acids. V lost 7 bases to trimming and J lost 5 bases; unmatched junction nucleotides: 10. Here the CDR3 DNA reads TGTGCCAGCAAAATGACAGGGGGCGCAGAGACTGAAGCTTTCTTT. This encodes CASKMTGGAETEAFF.

The genes are TRBV27 and TRBJ1-1; D may be TRBD1 (6 bases). Trimming removed 2 bases from V and 0 bases from J, with 22 bases in between. The length of the CDR3 is 19 residues. CDR1 MNHEY and CDR2 SMNVEV come from the germline V gene (reference sequence). For the CDR3, the DNA is TGTGCCAGCAGTTTAAGGGGATGGGGAACAGGGAGGATGAACACTGAAGCTTTCTTT. Translation gives CASSLRGWGTGRMNTEAFF.

The table lists this clone with a count of one. The chain has TRBV10-2 and TRBJ2-7; tentatively, D is TRBD1 (6 bases). From germline, CDR1 is WSHSY and CDR2 SAAADI. The CDR3 loop spans 15 amino acids. Trimming stripped 1 base from V and 2 bases from J, with 12 bases between. The CDR3 coding sequence is TGCGCCAGCAGTGAGTTGGCAGCAGGGGCCTACGAGCAGTACTTC. Protein product: CASSELAAGAYEQYF.

V is TRBV6-6 and J is TRBJ1-1; 8 nucleotides align to TRBD1. The trim removed 6 bases at V and 5 bases at J, leaving 14 bases unmatched. Germline CDR1 and CDR2: MNHNY and SVGAGI (reference sequence). This CDR3 comprises 16 residues. The CDR3 region has the DNA TGTGCCAGCAGACAGGGGGGGGTCCTTATGAGGACTGAAGCTTTCTTT. This encodes CASRQGGVLMRTEAFF.

The chain joins TRBV28 to TRBJ1-5; D gene ambiguous. The V end was cut by 2 bases, the J end by 5 bases, with 16 bases between. This CDR3 region has 16 residues. CDR1 is MDHEN, CDR2 SYDVKM, per germline. CDR3 sequence reads: CASSLVVGFGYQPQHF. For the CDR3, the DNA is TGTGCCAGCAGTTTAGTAGTGGGATTTGGGTATCAGCCCCAGCATTTT. Looking up the rest from reference TRBV28 and TRBJ1-5 gives the full variable domain: DVKVTQSSRYLVKRTGEKVFLECVQDMDHENMFWYRQDPGLGLRLIYFSYDVKMKEKGDIPEGYSVSREKKERFSLILESASTNQTSMYLCASSLVVGFGYQPQHFGDGTRLSIL.